The entry below describes one TCR beta chain. The CDR3 runs 18 residues. With V trimmed by 6 bases and J by 2 bases, 20 bases remained unmatched. Germline V lookup: CDR1 SGHRS, CDR2 YFSETQ. This sample is drawn from a study of blood T cell repertoires in COVID-19. Sequencing used immunoSEQ multiplex PCR; TCRdb keeps in-frame clones, though not all of them. The table has around 250,000 clones, over 75% seen once; the top ten hold approximately 0.7%. This chain connects TRBV5-1 to TRBJ2-7; 7 bases match TRBD1. This clonotype was sampled from a human donor in a cohort sampled during active COVID-19. Source material: peripheral blood. The CDR3 spells CASIEPFGQEEFPYEQYF. The CDR3 DNA sequence: TGCGCCAGCATAGAACCTTTTGGACAGGAAGAATTCCCCTACGAGCAGTACTTC.